This is a list of T cell receptor beta chains from one sample in a study of human T cells and chemical hapten exposure. TCRdb re-analysed the RACE reads in MiXCR, keeping a single row per CDR3 protein. This sample has some 71,000 distinct CDR3 sequences; roughly 10% occur once, and the top ten carry roughly 1.5%. The specimen comprised whole blood, sampled in connection with sensitization to the hapten diphenylcyclopropenone (DPC). The receptors were sampled from a woman between 50 and 59 years old with alopecia areata. Some clones in this sample may be carry-over from other donors' samples. Both conserved end residues are part of each CDR3. Fields, in order: J gene, clone size, D gene, V gene, CDR3 protein, CDR3 DNA. A D gene is named only where the DNA matches it firmly. Clone sizes are given selectively: once, few, many, or a class where the clone is expanded.

j_gene: TRBJ2-1; abundance: many; d_gene: TRBD1; v_gene: TRBV6-5; CDR3aa: CASSTRGQGAINEQFF; CDR3nt: TGTGCCAGCAGTACCCGGGGACAGGGGGCGATAAATGAGCAGTTCTTC
j_gene: TRBJ1-2; abundance: .; d_gene: .; v_gene: TRBV7-9; CDR3aa: CASSYTEPPYGYTF; CDR3nt: TGTGCCAGCAGCTACACAGAGCCCCCTTATGGCTACACCTTC
j_gene: TRBJ2-3; abundance: .; d_gene: TRBD1; v_gene: TRBV12-3/TRBV12-4; CDR3aa: CASNVPGQGSDTQYF; CDR3nt: TGTGCCAGCAACGTCCCGGGACAGGGTTCAGATACGCAGTATTTT
j_gene: TRBJ2-1; abundance: .; d_gene: TRBD1; v_gene: TRBV6-2/TRBV6-3; CDR3aa: CASSRGGQNNEQFF; CDR3nt: TGTGCCAGCAGTCGAGGGGGACAGAACAATGAGCAGTTCTTC
j_gene: TRBJ1-6; abundance: many; d_gene: TRBD1; v_gene: TRBV7-9; CDR3aa: CASSAWTGRNSPLHF; CDR3nt: TGTGCCAGCAGCGCCTGGACAGGACGGAATTCACCCCTCCACTTT
j_gene: TRBJ1-5; abundance: many; d_gene: .; v_gene: TRBV19; CDR3aa: CASRPSGDWGQPQHF; CDR3nt: TGTGCCAGTAGACCCTCTGGGGATTGGGGTCAGCCCCAGCATTTT
j_gene: TRBJ2-2; abundance: .; d_gene: TRBD2; v_gene: TRBV7-2; CDR3aa: CASSPRAGAVHSGLAGNTGELFF; CDR3nt: TGTGCCAGCAGCCCGCGCGCCGGGGCAGTCCACTCGGGACTAGCAGGGAACACCGGGGAGCTGTTTTTT
j_gene: TRBJ2-3; abundance: few; d_gene: .; v_gene: TRBV7-2; CDR3aa: CASKGDTQYF; CDR3nt: TGTGCCAGCAAAGGAGATACGCAGTATTTT
j_gene: TRBJ1-5; abundance: few; d_gene: TRBD1; v_gene: TRBV6-1; CDR3aa: CASSEGRTGLGHQPQHF; CDR3nt: TGTGCCAGCAGTGAAGGGAGGACAGGCCTAGGGCATCAGCCCCAGCATTTT
j_gene: TRBJ1-2; abundance: many; d_gene: .; v_gene: TRBV12-3/TRBV12-4; CDR3aa: CASSLYRLADGYTF; CDR3nt: TGTGCCAGCAGTTTGTACAGGCTAGCAGATGGCTACACCTTC
j_gene: TRBJ1-5; abundance: many; d_gene: TRBD1; v_gene: TRBV12-3/TRBV12-4; CDR3aa: CASSSRTGNSNQPQHF; CDR3nt: TGTGCCAGCAGTTCACGGACAGGGAATAGCAATCAGCCCCAGCATTTT
j_gene: TRBJ2-1; abundance: many; d_gene: TRBD1; v_gene: TRBV7-9; CDR3aa: CASRGDRSIDEQFF; CDR3nt: TGTGCCAGCAGGGGGGACAGGTCTATAGATGAGCAGTTCTTC
j_gene: TRBJ2-3; abundance: many; d_gene: TRBD2; v_gene: TRBV11-2; CDR3aa: CASSPSGAGGTDTQYF; CDR3nt: TGTGCCAGCAGCCCCTCCGGGGCGGGGGGAACAGATACGCAGTATTTT
j_gene: TRBJ1-1; abundance: few; d_gene: .; v_gene: TRBV10-3; CDR3aa: CAISEGLDTEAFF; CDR3nt: TGTGCCATCAGTGAGGGGCTGGACACTGAAGCTTTCTTT
j_gene: TRBJ2-1; abundance: many; d_gene: .; v_gene: TRBV7-2; CDR3aa: CASSSAGWGNEQFF; CDR3nt: TGTGCCAGCAGCTCCGCAGGATGGGGAAATGAGCAGTTCTTC
j_gene: TRBJ1-1; abundance: .; d_gene: .; v_gene: TRBV7-2; CDR3aa: CASSLVEFSLGEAFF; CDR3nt: TGTGCCAGCAGCTTAGTGGAGTTCTCCCTCGGCGAAGCTTTCTTT
j_gene: TRBJ2-5; abundance: .; d_gene: TRBD1; v_gene: TRBV5-4; CDR3aa: CASSTNRGQETQYF; CDR3nt: TGTGCCAGCAGCACCAACAGGGGCCAAGAGACCCAGTACTTC
j_gene: TRBJ2-3; abundance: .; d_gene: .; v_gene: TRBV29-1; CDR3aa: CSAPGRGVTDTQYF; CDR3nt: TGCAGCGCACCGGGCCGCGGGGTAACAGATACGCAGTATTTT
j_gene: TRBJ2-5; abundance: .; d_gene: TRBD1; v_gene: TRBV29-1; CDR3aa: CSVGGGGETQYF; CDR3nt: TGCAGCGTTGGAGGGGGCGGAGAGACCCAGTACTTC
j_gene: TRBJ1-1; abundance: many; d_gene: TRBD1; v_gene: TRBV6-5; CDR3aa: CASRDRANTEAFF; CDR3nt: TGTGCCAGCCGAGACAGGGCGAACACTGAAGCTTTCTTT
j_gene: TRBJ2-7; abundance: .; d_gene: .; v_gene: TRBV3-1; CDR3aa: CASSQAPGRAYEQYF; CDR3nt: TGTGCCAGCAGCCAAGCGCCAGGACGGGCCTACGAGCAGTACTTC
j_gene: TRBJ2-7; abundance: many; d_gene: TRBD1; v_gene: TRBV27; CDR3aa: CASSYNRQGRYEQYF; CDR3nt: TGTGCCAGCAGCTATAACCGACAGGGTCGGTACGAGCAGTACTTC
j_gene: TRBJ2-1; abundance: .; d_gene: .; v_gene: TRBV7-2; CDR3aa: CASSLDRGNRAYNEQFF; CDR3nt: TGTGCCAGCAGCTTAGATAGGGGTAATCGGGCCTACAATGAGCAGTTCTTC
j_gene: TRBJ2-3; abundance: few; d_gene: .; v_gene: TRBV10-3; CDR3aa: CAISESRGWADTQYF; CDR3nt: TGTGCCATCAGTGAGTCGAGGGGATGGGCAGATACGCAGTATTTT
j_gene: TRBJ2-5; abundance: few; d_gene: TRBD2; v_gene: TRBV4-1; CDR3aa: CASSQVLGAGGPNQETQYF; CDR3nt: TGCGCCAGCAGCCAAGTATTAGGAGCGGGGGGGCCCAACCAAGAGACCCAGTACTTC
j_gene: TRBJ2-6; abundance: .; d_gene: .; v_gene: TRBV15; CDR3aa: CATSGLQGTGANVLTF; CDR3nt: TGTGCCACCAGCGGACTACAGGGAACCGGGGCCAACGTCCTGACTTTC
j_gene: TRBJ2-7; abundance: many; d_gene: TRBD1; v_gene: TRBV28; CDR3aa: CASSKPGTASSYEQYF; CDR3nt: TGTGCCAGCAGTAAACCCGGGACAGCAAGCTCCTACGAGCAGTACTTC
j_gene: TRBJ2-4; abundance: few; d_gene: .; v_gene: TRBV18; CDR3aa: CASSPAGAKNIQYF; CDR3nt: TGTGCCAGCTCACCCGCGGGGGCCAAAAACATTCAGTACTTC
j_gene: TRBJ2-3; abundance: .; d_gene: .; v_gene: TRBV28; CDR3aa: CASRGATGGTDTQYF; CDR3nt: TGTGCCAGCAGAGGTGCGACGGGTGGCACAGATACGCAGTATTTT
j_gene: TRBJ2-2; abundance: .; d_gene: .; v_gene: TRBV9; CDR3aa: CASSVEPRTGELFF; CDR3nt: TGTGCCAGCAGCGTAGAGCCGCGCACCGGGGAGCTGTTTTTT
j_gene: TRBJ2-1; abundance: few; d_gene: .; v_gene: TRBV7-6; CDR3aa: CASSPQASSFVDEQFF; CDR3nt: TGTGCCAGCAGCCCCCAAGCTAGCTCGTTTGTGGATGAGCAGTTCTTC